The T cell receptor beta chain under discussion was sequenced for a study of T cell repertoires in cytomegalovirus infection. Whole-study context: CMV infection and matching HLA type were both indicated by public TCR beta signatures.

Overall study findings and caveats: It was HLA-C-restricted CMV-specific TCR beta clonotypes that dominated the response ex vivo.

Germline CDR1 SGHTA, CDR2 FQGNSA. J lost 3 bases, V lost 3 bases, and 3 bases had no gene match. This CDR3 is 14 amino acids long. The table lists this clonotype with many counts. Its specificity is unknown. TCRdb re-analysed the reads in MiXCR, keeping a single row per CDR3 protein. The sample carries approximately 300,000 distinct CDR3 sequences, around 25% recorded once. The sample in question was cultured PBMCs, obtained from culture after CMV antigen stimulation. The chain is built from TRBV7-2 and TRBJ1-1, with 8 bases that match TRBD1. The sequence was obtained from a human donor in good health (CMV status not recorded). Some clones in this sample may be carry-over from other donors' samples. CDR3 region: CASSFRDRYTEAFF. The CDR3 DNA reads as TGTGCCAGCAGCTTCCGGGACAGGTACACTGAAGCTTTCTTT.